Following are 30 T cell receptor beta chains from one sample sequenced in a study of T cells in localized non-small cell lung cancer. Assay: immunoSEQ multiplex PCR; the TCRdb copy retains only in-frame clones and omits some. The sample consists of 75,000 to 80,000 clones, around 90% of them appearing once. The input for sequencing was peripheral blood, taken before any cancer treatment. Receptors originate from a woman aged 35-75 years with stage I squamous cell lung carcinoma.

The chain joins TRBV6-1 to TRBJ1-4; weak D call: TRBD1 (5 bases). CDR3 length: 14 residues. Trimming removed 5 bases from V and 8 bases from J, with 15 bases in between. CDR1 is MNHNS, CDR2 SASEGT, per germline. CDR3 sequence reads: CASSWDAGQEKLFF. CDR3 nucleotides: TGTGCCAGCAGTTGGGACGCCGGGCAAGAAAAACTGTTTTTT.

This chain uses TRBV11-2 with TRBJ2-3, with unresolved D. The V end lost 4 bases, the J end lost 5 bases, and 10 bases lay between the germline ends. The CDR3 is 13 residues long. CDR1 SGHAT and CDR2 FQNNGV come from the germline V gene. CDR3 coding DNA: TGTGCCAGCAGCTCTGGACGGATAGATACGCAGTATTTT. The encoded protein is CASSSGRIDTQYF.

This clone showed up just a few times. The gene calls are TRBV5-6 and TRBJ1-1, with 7 bases lining up with TRBD1. Germline trimming cut 0 bases from V and 1 base from J; bases unmatched to any gene: 3. The CDR3 is 15 amino acids. Germline V gene lookup returns CDR1 SGHDT and CDR2 YYEEEE. The CDR3 nucleotides are TGTGCCAGCAGCTTGGAGGACAGGCCGAACACTGAAGCTTTCTTT. It codes for CASSLEDRPNTEAFF.

The chain has TRBV30 and TRBJ1-3, with D possibly matching TRBD1 (6 bases). CDR3 length: 15 amino acids. V was shortened by 3 bases and J by 2 bases, with 14 bases between the two germline ends. Germline loops: CDR1 GTSNPN, CDR2 SVGIG (reference sequence). As DNA, the CDR3 is TGTGCCTGGAGCCTAGAGGGGGGGACTGGAAACACCATATATTTT. Protein product: CAWSLEGGTGNTIYF.

V gene TRBV5-4 combines with J gene TRBJ2-2; D gene ambiguous. Trimming took 0 bases from V and 0 from J, leaving 9 bases between them. Per the germline V gene, CDR1 is SGHNT and CDR2 is YYREEE (reference sequence). The CDR3 covers 16 residues. Here the CDR3 reads CASSLAADPNTGELFF. The CDR3 bases are TGTGCCAGCAGCTTGGCCGCGGATCCGAACACCGGGGAGCTGTTTTTT.

The genes are TRBV25-1 and TRBJ1-2; a possible D gene is TRBD1 (6 bases). Trimming shortened V by 7 bases and J by 4 bases, and 13 bases separated the two germline ends. Germline CDR1 is MGHDK and CDR2 is SYGVNS. CDR3 size: 13 residues. The DNA for the CDR3 is TGTGCCAGCATGGGGGCAGGGGTCTATGGCTACACCTTC. Its protein product is CASMGAGVYGYTF.

The chain recombines TRBV7-9 with TRBJ1-4, with D possibly being TRBD1 (5 bases). This CDR3 has 12 residues. The germline gives CDR1 SEHNR, CDR2 FQNEAQ (reference sequence). CDR3 sequence reads: CGHNNGGEKLFF. In DNA form, the CDR3 reads TGTGGGCACAACAACGGGGGTGAAAAACTGTTTTTT.

The rearrangement links TRBV5-8 to TRBJ1-2; D possibly corresponds to TRBD1 (5 bases). Germline lookup yields CDR1 SGHTS and CDR2 YDEGEE. The CDR3 extends over 16 amino acids. Trimming removed 5 bases at V and 0 bases at J, with 17 bases between. Here the CDR3 reads CASSPQGLGANYGYTF. The CDR3 nucleotides read TGTGCCAGCAGTCCCCAGGGTTTGGGAGCTAACTATGGCTACACCTTC.

V gene TRBV10-3 combines with J gene TRBJ2-7; a weak D match, TRBD1 (5 bases). Per germline, CDR1 ENHRY and CDR2 SYGVKD. This CDR3 contains 14 residues. Trimming removed 5 bases at V and 5 bases at J, with 16 bases between. This CDR3 reads CAISQGFQGDEQYF. The DNA for the CDR3 is TGTGCCATCAGTCAGGGTTTCCAAGGTGACGAGCAGTACTTC.

V and J are TRBV30 and TRBJ2-1, with 11 bases aligning to TRBD2. V lost 0 bases, J lost 0 bases, and 1 base stayed unmatched. The CDR3 sequence is 16 residues long. Germline lookup yields CDR1 GTSNPN and CDR2 SVGIG (reference sequence). The CDR3 sequence: CAWSVGTSGSYNEQFF. The CDR3 nucleotides are TGTGCCTGGAGTGTTGGGACTAGCGGCTCCTACAATGAGCAGTTCTTC.

This rearrangement joins TRBV28 to TRBJ2-7; the match to TRBD1 covers 7 bases. The germline gives CDR1 MDHEN, CDR2 SYDVKM. The CDR3 has 12 residues. Trimming at V came to 5 bases and at J to 6 bases, leaving 4 bases not matched to a gene. This CDR3 reads CASSTTGVEQYF. In nucleotides, the CDR3 is TGTGCCAGCAGTACCACAGGGGTCGAGCAGTACTTC.

A note on this clone: The same CDR3 is also encoded by other DNA sequences in this sample. The J gene is TRBJ2-7, the V gene TRBV5-4; possibly TRBD1 for D (6 bases). The CDR3 is 14 residues long. Per the germline V gene, CDR1 is SGHNT and CDR2 is YYREEE (reference sequence). The V gene lost 1 base and the J gene lost 2 bases, with 10 bases spanning the gap. This CDR3 is CASSLSPGAYEQYF. Written as DNA, the CDR3 is TGTGCCAGCAGCTTGTCCCCAGGGGCCTACGAGCAGTACTTC.

CDR3 residues: CASSPGITRNEQFF. The CDR3 nucleotides read TGTGCCAGCAGTCCTGGGATTACGAGGAATGAGCAGTTCTTC. The genes are TRBV11-3 and TRBJ2-1; no clear D. CDR1 is SGHNT, CDR2 YENEEA, per germline. The ends were cut back, 6 bases at V and 7 bases at J, with 16 bases in the middle. The CDR3 consists of 14 residues.

This sequence joins TRBV30 and TRBJ1-1; a possible D gene is TRBD1 (6 bases). CDR1 and CDR2 (germline): GTSNPN, SVGIG (reference sequence). This CDR3 spans 15 amino acids. V was trimmed by 3 bases and J by 4 bases, leaving 18 bases between them. CDR3 nucleotide sequence: TGTGCCTGGAGCGGCATGGGGGGGCGAGTCACTGAAGCTTTCTTT. Protein product: CAWSGMGGRVTEAFF.

This chain connects TRBV7-2 to TRBJ2-5; D might be TRBD1 (5 bases). V shed 8 bases and J shed 0 bases, with 10 bases lying between them. This CDR3 is built from 13 residues. Germline V gene data show CDR1 as SGHTA and CDR2 as FQGNSA. CDR3 in DNA: TGTGCCAGCGGTAGGGGCAACCAAGAGACCCAGTACTTC. It codes for CASGRGNQETQYF.

The V call is TRBV6-1, the J call TRBJ1-1; D gene unclear. The CDR3 runs to 15 residues. The germline V and J ends were trimmed by 1 base and 0 bases, with 9 bases remaining between them. CDR1 and CDR2 (germline): MNHNS, SASEGT. The CDR3 spells CASSEGRHMNTEAFF. For the CDR3, the DNA is TGTGCCAGCAGTGAAGGACGCCACATGAACACTGAAGCTTTCTTT.

The gene calls are TRBV30 and TRBJ2-7; D gene uncertain. Trimming stripped 4 bases from V and 6 bases from J, with 13 bases between. The germline gives CDR1 GTSNPN, CDR2 SVGIG (reference sequence). The CDR3 totals 12 residues. CDR3 amino acids: CAWMWVSGEQYF. As DNA, the CDR3 is TGTGCCTGGATGTGGGTATCGGGCGAGCAGTACTTC.

The J gene is TRBJ1-5, the V gene TRBV7-8; perhaps TRBD1 as D (5 bases). The V gene's germline CDR1 is SGHVS and CDR2 FQNEAQ. Trimming stripped 3 bases from V and 0 bases from J, with 15 bases between. CDR3 length: 17 amino acids. The CDR3 loop is CASSLWGSGASNQPQHF. CDR3 in DNA: TGTGCCAGCAGCTTGTGGGGGTCGGGAGCTAGCAATCAGCCCCAGCATTTT.

The chain links TRBV9 to TRBJ2-5; 12 positions agree with TRBD2. This CDR3 comprises 16 residues. Germline V gene sequence: CDR1 SGDLS, CDR2 YYNGEE. J lost 5 bases, V lost 4 bases, and 9 bases had no gene match. The CDR3 loop reads CASSPRTSGAGETQYF. CDR3 DNA: TGTGCCAGCAGCCCGAGGACTAGCGGGGCGGGGGAGACCCAGTACTTC.

The chain carries TRBV4-2 and TRBJ2-2, with D tentatively TRBD1 (6 bases). The CDR3 length is 14 residues. CDR1 LGHNA and CDR2 YNFKEQ come from the germline V gene. Between the trimmed V and J ends, which lost 4 bases and 3 bases, there was a span of 9 bases. DNA of the CDR3: TGTGCCAGCAGCCGAAACAGGGACACCGGGGAGCTGTTTTTT. It specifies CASSRNRDTGELFF.

The CDR3 nucleotides are TGCAGTGCGTCGAGCGAGGAGCAGTTCTTC. It encodes CSASSEEQFF. The chain is built from TRBV20-1 and TRBJ2-1; unclear D gene. Trimming cost V 6 bases and J 10 bases, with 10 bases left between them. Germline CDR1 and CDR2: DFQATT and SNEGSKA (reference sequence). This CDR3 is built from 10 residues.

The chain uses TRBV18 and TRBJ2-6, with D uncertain. Germline CDR1 and CDR2: KGHSH and LQKENI. Trimming removed 3 bases at V and 0 bases at J, with 9 bases between. This CDR3 has 16 residues. The CDR3 DNA reads TGTGCCAGCTCACCGAATTTGCGCTCTGGGGCCAACGTCCTGACTTTC. Translation: CASSPNLRSGANVLTF.

The rearrangement joins TRBV4-2 to TRBJ1-2, with D perhaps matching TRBD1 (6 bases). This CDR3 spans 14 amino acids. The germline gives CDR1 LGHNA, CDR2 YNFKEQ. Trimming removed 1 base from V and 2 bases from J, with 8 bases in between. CDR3 residues: CASSQVTGNYGYTF. CDR3 DNA sequence: TGTGCCAGCAGCCAAGTTACAGGGAACTATGGCTACACCTTC.

J is TRBJ2-3 and V is TRBV6-5, with 12 positions matching TRBD2. Germline values: CDR1 MNHEY, CDR2 SVGAGI. The CDR3 has 16 amino acids. J lost 7 bases, V lost 2 bases, and 7 bases had no gene match. This CDR3 is CASSYQLAGGRNTQYF. In nucleotides, the CDR3 is TGTGCCAGCAGTTACCAACTAGCGGGGGGCCGGAATACGCAGTATTTT.

The V gene is TRBV30, the J gene TRBJ1-1, with unresolved D. The germline CDR1 and CDR2 sequences are GTSNPN and SVGIG (reference sequence). V shed 4 bases and J shed 6 bases, with 9 bases lying between them. The CDR3 totals 11 residues. DNA for the CDR3: TGTGCCTGGACGGATAGGGCTGAAGCTTTCTTT. It yields the protein CAWTDRAEAFF.

V usage is TRBV6-5 and J usage is TRBJ2-3; 12 bases map to TRBD2. The CDR3 totals 15 residues. Losses at the gene ends were 6 bases for V and 4 bases for J; bases not matched to a gene: 5. Germline loops: CDR1 MNHEY, CDR2 SVGAGI. This CDR3 is CASRASGGASDTQYF. For the CDR3, the DNA is TGTGCCAGCAGGGCTAGCGGGGGGGCGTCAGATACGCAGTATTTT.

The chain combines TRBV6-5 with TRBJ1-1, with D perhaps matching TRBD1 (6 bases). The V end lost 7 bases, the J end lost 1 base, and 13 bases lay between the germline ends. Germline CDR1 and CDR2: MNHEY and SVGAGI. This CDR3 comprises 14 residues. CDR3 in DNA: TGTGCCAGCATGAGGGGGGATGCGAACACTGAAGCTTTCTTT. Translation: CASMRGDANTEAFF.

V usage is TRBV6-6 and J usage is TRBJ1-5; the D is unclear. The CDR3 length is 12 residues. Germline lookup yields CDR1 MNHNY and CDR2 SVGAGI (reference sequence). Deletions cut 7 bases from V and 3 bases from J, with 7 bases between. CDR3 bases: TGTGCCAGCAAAATCATCAATCAGCCCCAGCATTTT. This translates into CASKIINQPQHF.

The chain uses TRBV2 and TRBJ2-5; the match to TRBD2 covers 11 bases. CDR1 and CDR2 (germline): SNHLY, FYNNEI. J was trimmed by 2 bases and V by 4 bases; bases with no gene match: 12. The CDR3 spans 18 residues. CDR3: CASSGPASGGFPQETQYF. Written as DNA, the CDR3 is TGTGCCAGCAGTGGGCCGGCTAGCGGGGGGTTCCCTCAAGAGACCCAGTACTTC.

The chain links TRBV30 to TRBJ1-2; TRBD1 matches 7 bases. The CDR3 runs 11 residues. With V trimmed by 5 bases and J by 7 bases, 4 bases remained unmatched. Germline V gene lookup returns CDR1 GTSNPN and CDR2 SVGIG (reference sequence). The chain's CDR3 is CAWHRGAGYTF. For the CDR3, the DNA is TGTGCCTGGCACAGGGGTGCTGGCTACACCTTC. Drawing the rest from reference TRBV30 and TRBJ1-2, the complete variable domain is SQTIHQWPATLVQPVGSPLSLECTVEGTSNPNLYWYRQAAGRGLQLLFYSVGIGQISSEVPQNLSASRPQDRQFILSSKKLLLSDSGFYLCAWHRGAGYTFGSGTRLTVV.